This T cell receptor beta chain was captured by sequencing in a study of T cells in Graves' hyperthyroidism and ophthalmopathy. Researchers took RNA transcripts and amplified the TCR beta CDR3 regions from them. The HTBI primer set served for first-round RT-PCR of the TCR CDR3. Via MiXCR, TCRdb re-called the multiplex PCR reads, giving one row per CDR3 protein. Of more than 450,000 distinct CDR3 sequences in the sample, 15% to 20% were seen once. In its sample, this clonotype was seen a few times. The antigen is undetermined. Regarding the study as a whole: Blood held most thyroid clonotypes expanded above 0.001 frequency.

Patients were excluded because of uncontrolled infection, other autoimmune disease, pregnancy or lactation. The V gene lost 0 bases and the J gene lost 7 bases, with 7 bases spanning the gap. The germline CDR1 and CDR2 sequences are SQVTM and ANQGSEA. This CDR3 region has 12 residues. Source material: blood. This sequence was found in a man aged 35 to 55 with Graves' ophthalmopathy. The genes are TRBV29-1 and TRBJ1-5; D is unresolved. The DNA for the CDR3 is TGCAGCGTTGAAGATGTTGGACAGCCCCAGCATTTT. It yields the protein CSVEDVGQPQHF.